The TCR beta chain described here comes from a study of blood T cells in healthy people across ages. Findings and limits, study-wide: Strongly correlated with naive T cell percentage was TCR beta diversity. Estimated diversity that came from one million T cells was considered an underestimate. The study found more naive CD4+ cells and higher diversity in long-lived than aged donors.

The CDR3 extends over 16 amino acids. Per the germline V gene, CDR1 is LGHDT and CDR2 is YNNKEL (reference sequence). The ends were cut back, 3 bases at V and 4 bases at J, with 13 bases in the middle. This clonotype was found a few times. Its antigen is unidentified. A second 7 to 11 cycle PCR used barcoded and J-beta primers. A template-switch adaptor with 12 random nucleotides tagged each cDNA molecule. TCRdb analysed the 5' RACE reads with MiXCR anew, one entry per CDR3 protein. The table shows around 800,000 distinct CDR3 sequences, with 46% occurring only once. The J gene is TRBJ2-6, the V gene TRBV3-1; D is perhaps TRBD2 (6 bases). The sequencing input was blood. This clonotype was sampled from a man of 80 years or more in good health. CDR3 coding DNA: TGTGCCAGCAGCCAGTCACCGGAGGGAGGGGCCAACGTCCTGACTTTC. Translating gives CASSQSPEGGANVLTF.